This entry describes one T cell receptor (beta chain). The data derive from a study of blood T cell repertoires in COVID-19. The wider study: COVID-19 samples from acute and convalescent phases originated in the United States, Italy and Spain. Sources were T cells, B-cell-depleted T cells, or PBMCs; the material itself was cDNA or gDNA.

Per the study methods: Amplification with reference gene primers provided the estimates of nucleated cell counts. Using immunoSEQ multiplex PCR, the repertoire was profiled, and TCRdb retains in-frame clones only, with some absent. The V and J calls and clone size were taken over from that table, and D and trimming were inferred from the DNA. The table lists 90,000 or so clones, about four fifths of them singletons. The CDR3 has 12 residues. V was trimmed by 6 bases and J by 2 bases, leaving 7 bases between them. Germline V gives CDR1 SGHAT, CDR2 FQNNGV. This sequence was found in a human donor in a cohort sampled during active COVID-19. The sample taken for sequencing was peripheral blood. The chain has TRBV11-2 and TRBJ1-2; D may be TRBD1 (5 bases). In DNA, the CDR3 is TGTGCCAGCAGTGACAGCAACTATGGCTACACCTTC. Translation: CASSDSNYGYTF. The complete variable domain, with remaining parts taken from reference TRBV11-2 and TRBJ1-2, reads EAGVAQSPRYKIIEKRQSVAFWCNPISGHATLYWYQQILGQGPKLLIQFQNNGVVDDSQLPKDRFSAERLKGVDSTLKIQPAKLEDSAVYLCASSDSNYGYTFGSGTRLTVV.